The clone carrying this T cell receptor beta chain has ten or more counts. Germline V CDR1 and CDR2: LGHNA, YNFKEQ. The CDR3 loop spans 15 amino acids. The V end lost 2 bases, the J end lost 1 base, and 10 bases lay between the germline ends. A sample-barcoded 5' primer and a J-beta primer mix were used in a second PCR of about 6 to 12 cycles. Each CDR3 protein gets one entry after TCRdb re-called the 5' RACE reads with MiXCR. Found here are fewer than 750,000 distinct CDR3 sequences, roughly 43% of them singletons; the top ten hold about 22%. These data are taken from a study of blood T cells in healthy people across ages. Every participating donor contributed 9.5 to 10 milliliters of peripheral blood through a draw.

The clonotype originates from an older man in good health. Sequenced input: blood. The chain joins TRBV4-2 to TRBJ2-3; unclear D gene. The CDR3 here is CASSQPASGTDTQYF. In DNA form, the CDR3 reads TGTGCCAGCAGCCAACCCGCGAGTGGCACAGATACGCAGTATTTT.